These T cell receptor beta chains were read from a single sample in a study of blood T cell repertoires in COVID-19. The protocol was immunoSEQ multiplex PCR, while the TCRdb copy is restricted to in-frame clones and leaves out a portion. The table lists a few hundred thousand clones, around 91% of them singletons. Sequenced input: peripheral blood. These receptors were obtained from a woman between 40 and 50 years old with COVID-19, enrolled during active disease. Each CDR3 is given with its conserved first and last residue. Each record gives: D gene, V gene, CDR3 protein. D genes are given only for firm matches.

D gene: TRBD1; V gene: TRBV2; CDR3 protein: CASSAGTGFYEQYF
D gene: NA; V gene: TRBV30; CDR3 protein: CAWGTRNHNSPLHF
D gene: NA; V gene: TRBV12-3/TRBV12-4; CDR3 protein: CASSFDSNTEAFF
D gene: NA; V gene: TRBV2; CDR3 protein: CASSETRNNPYEQYF
D gene: NA; V gene: TRBV30; CDR3 protein: CAWSTYNQPQHF
D gene: NA; V gene: TRBV5-6; CDR3 protein: CASSKGKELFF
D gene: NA; V gene: TRBV18; CDR3 protein: CASSPPGLRDEQYF
D gene: NA; V gene: TRBV7-2; CDR3 protein: CASSSGRETQYF
D gene: TRBD2; V gene: TRBV7-9; CDR3 protein: CASSHTGLAGVIGELFF
D gene: NA; V gene: TRBV18; CDR3 protein: CASSPTAVPGTEAFF
D gene: NA; V gene: TRBV7-2; CDR3 protein: CASSLERGNSPLHF
D gene: NA; V gene: TRBV27; CDR3 protein: CASSLEDANTEAFF
D gene: NA; V gene: TRBV6-5; CDR3 protein: CASILSGPLDTQYF
D gene: NA; V gene: TRBV9; CDR3 protein: CASSAGWDYTF
D gene: NA; V gene: TRBV3-1/TRBV3-2; CDR3 protein: CASSSRGNTDTQYF
D gene: NA; V gene: TRBV9; CDR3 protein: CASSVQGSSYNSPLHF
D gene: NA; V gene: TRBV6-5; CDR3 protein: CASSSGGYDYGYTF
D gene: TRBD2; V gene: TRBV4-3; CDR3 protein: CASSQGLAGNEQFF
D gene: NA; V gene: TRBV7-3; CDR3 protein: CASSLTPGDIGYTF
D gene: TRBD1; V gene: TRBV19; CDR3 protein: CASSFGTGIRTGELFF
D gene: NA; V gene: TRBV6-2/TRBV6-3; CDR3 protein: CASSYRQGGKETQYF